This TCR beta chain was recovered during a study of identical twins. The J segment lost 5 bases and the V segment lost 8 bases, leaving 7 bases of the junction unmatched. Germline V gene lookup returns CDR1 SGHKS and CDR2 YYEKEE (reference sequence). This CDR3 is built from 14 residues. Regarding this clonotype: As yet, its antigen is unknown.

With template switching, a universal primer site was added, and the cDNA carried unique molecular identifiers. MiXCR, run by TCRdb on the 5' RACE reads, gives a single entry per CDR3 protein. The sample consists of roughly 720,000 distinct CDR3 sequences, around a sixth of them appearing once. Everyone who gave samples was a healthy Caucasian. Notes on the study in general: Models predicted too little out-of-frame TCR alpha sharing in monozygotic twins. A partial confounding effect on zero-insertion analyses could come from invariant MAIT and iNKT cells.

The data were also submitted as part of a second study, on T cells expressing NK-cell markers.

The rearrangement uses TRBV5-5 and TRBJ2-1, with 10 bases aligning to TRBD1. Specimen: PBMCs. This sequence was found in a woman in her late teens or twenties in good health. The CDR3 DNA reads as TGTGCCAGTCACAGACAGGGGGCGAACAATGAGCAGTTCTTC. Its protein is CASHRQGANNEQFF.